This TCR beta chain derives from a study of shared clonotypes between healthy human individuals. In germline, CDR1 is LNHDA, CDR2 SQIVND (reference sequence). The CDR3 is made up of 13 amino acids. Trimming removed 3 bases at V and 8 bases at J, with 11 bases between. The method was immunoSEQ multiplex PCR; TCRdb's version includes in-frame clones alone and lacks a portion of them. Of fewer than 1.4 million clones in the sample, 78% were seen once. The TCR comes from a man between 18 and 35 years old in good health. Some clones in this sample may be carry-over from other donors' samples. The sample taken for sequencing was memory CD4+ T cells from PBMCs. Subset defined: CD45RA-negative fraction. J is TRBJ2-1 and V is TRBV19; D not certain. For the CDR3, the DNA is TGTGCCAGTAGTATGTTCTGGGAAGATGAGCAGTTCTTC. Its translation is CASSMFWEDEQFF.